One and the same sample provided the 4 T cell receptor beta chains below, sequenced in a study of blood T cell repertoires in COVID-19. Assay: immunoSEQ multiplex PCR; the TCRdb copy retains only in-frame clones and omits some. The sample carries some 430,000 clones, about 90% recorded once. The sample consisted of PBMCs or T cells enriched from blood (not recorded which). The receptors were gathered from a man aged 18 to 30 who had recovered from COVID-19.

This rearrangement joins TRBV4-1 to TRBJ1-6; 7 bases are shared with TRBD1. The germline gives CDR1 MGHRA, CDR2 YSYEKL. The J segment lost 7 bases and the V segment lost 4 bases, leaving 7 bases of the junction unmatched. This CDR3 region has 15 residues. This CDR3 reads CASSPTGVGNSPLHF. DNA of the CDR3: TGCGCCAGCAGCCCAACAGGGGTGGGAAATTCACCCCTCCACTTT.

The chain recombines TRBV12-5 with TRBJ2-1; D possibly corresponds to TRBD1 (6 bases). The CDR3 is made up of 13 amino acids. Trimming removed 5 bases from V and 6 bases from J, with 11 bases in between. From germline, CDR1 is LGHNT and CDR2 FRNRAP. CDR3 nucleotides: TGTGCTAGTGGTCTCACAGGGACCAATGAGCAGTTCTTC. Residues: CASGLTGTNEQFF.

This clone was recorded once. V and J are TRBV9 and TRBJ2-6; D unresolved. CDR1 is SGDLS, CDR2 YYNGEE, per germline. V gave up 3 bases and J gave up 0 bases, with 13 bases separating them. The length of the CDR3 is 17 residues. The CDR3 sequence is CASSGPLPGSGANVLTF. CDR3 in DNA: TGTGCCAGCAGCGGGCCCCTGCCGGGCTCTGGGGCCAACGTCCTGACTTTC. The variable domain in full, completed from reference TRBV9 and TRBJ2-6, reads DSGVTQTPKHLITATGQRVTLRCSPRSGDLSVYWYQQSLDQGLQFLIQYYNGEERAKGNILERFSAQQFPDLHSELNLSSLELGDSALYFCASSGPLPGSGANVLTFGAGSRLTVL.

The rearrangement links TRBV5-6 to TRBJ2-7; a weak D match, TRBD2 (6 bases). Trimming removed 0 bases from V and 4 bases from J, with 11 bases in between. Germline V gene lookup returns CDR1 SGHDT and CDR2 YYEEEE. The CDR3 totals 14 residues. CDR3 nucleotides: TGTGCCAGCAGCTTGGGGAGGGGACGATACGAGCAGTACTTC. Translating gives CASSLGRGRYEQYF.